A selection of T cell receptor beta chains follows, all from one sample in a study of blood T cells in healthy people across ages. TCRdb analysed the 5' RACE reads with MiXCR anew, one entry per CDR3 protein. The sample includes some 1.5 million distinct CDR3 sequences, approximately 30% of them seen just once. The source material was blood. These receptors came from a woman aged 25 to 39 in good health. The CDR3 runs from the conserved cysteine through the conserved F or W. The order of the fields is V gene, clone size, J gene, CDR3 length, D gene, CDR3 DNA, CDR3 protein. A D gene is named only where the DNA matches it firmly. Clone size is shown for a subset of rows, as once, few, many or a class of expanded clone.

TRBV28	.	TRBJ2-1	14	TRBD2	TGTGCCAGCGCAGGACTAGCCCGACACAATGAGCAGTTCTTC	CASAGLARHNEQFF
TRBV5-1	many	TRBJ2-7	14	.	TGCGCCAGCAGCCCTAATACAGGGATGAGCGAGCAGTACTTC	CASSPNTGMSEQYF
TRBV19	.	TRBJ2-1	15	.	TGTGCCAGTACCCTTCGGGCAGGGTCCTACAATGAGCAGTTCTTC	CASTLRAGSYNEQFF
TRBV15	.	TRBJ2-1	14	.	TGTGCCACCAGCAGAGACCTGGAGGGAATTGAGCAGTTCTTC	CATSRDLEGIEQFF
TRBV6-2/TRBV6-3	many	TRBJ2-5	15	TRBD1	TGTGCCAGCAGTGGACAGGGGAATGCCCAAGAGACCCAGTACTTC	CASSGQGNAQETQYF
TRBV24-1	few	TRBJ2-3	11	.	TGTGCCACCAGTGATTTGTGGACGCAGTATTTT	CATSDLWTQYF
TRBV4-1	.	TRBJ1-2	13	.	TGCGCCAGCAGCCAAGGTCGGCTGGAAGGCTACACCTTC	CASSQGRLEGYTF
TRBV20-1	.	TRBJ2-1	14	.	TGCAGTGCTATCAGGCACAGCGGTCAAGAGACCCAGTTCTTC	CSAIRHSGQETQFF
TRBV5-1	.	TRBJ2-3	14	.	TGCGCCAGCAGCTTGTCAGGAAAGATAGATACGCAGTATTTT	CASSLSGKIDTQYF
TRBV5-1	.	TRBJ2-1	15	.	TGCGCCAGCAGCTTGGCCCGGGGGAGTGGTAATGAGCAGTTCTTC	CASSLARGSGNEQFF
TRBV27	few	TRBJ2-7	13	TRBD2	TGTGCCAGCACCCATCGGGGGGGATACGAGCAGTACTTC	CASTHRGGYEQYF
TRBV14	.	TRBJ1-2	15	.	TGTGCCAGCAGCCAGGGGATGACAGCGTTCTATGGCTACACCTTC	CASSQGMTAFYGYTF
TRBV4-3	.	TRBJ2-1	13	.	TGCGCCAGCAGCCTTGTGGGAGTGGTTGAGCAGTTCTTC	CASSLVGVVEQFF
TRBV10-3	.	TRBJ1-1	15	.	TGTGCCATCAGTGATAGCGTATCTGTACCCACTGAAGCTTTCTTT	CAISDSVSVPTEAFF
TRBV27	.	TRBJ2-1	14	.	TGTGCCAGCGGGATTAGTGGGAGTCGGAATGAGCAGTTCTTC	CASGISGSRNEQFF
TRBV7-3	.	TRBJ2-5	12	.	TGTGCCAGCAGCTTTCGGGTAGGGACCCAGTACTTC	CASSFRVGTQYF
TRBV25-1	few	TRBJ2-1	15	TRBD2	TGTGCCAGCAGCCTCCTAGCGGGAAGACCCAATGAGCAGTTCTTC	CASSLLAGRPNEQFF
TRBV27	few	TRBJ1-1	13	.	TGTGCCAGCAGGTACGGGGTGAACACTGAAGCTTTCTTT	CASRYGVNTEAFF